The 26 T cell receptor beta chains below all came from one sample that was sequenced in a study of regulatory T cells in long-lasting Graves disease (dated by TCRdb to about 2021). Preparation of the library involved multiplex PCR. The reads were generated on an Illumina HiSeq 4000. To build TCR beta libraries, CDR3 regions were amplified by Arm-PCR using iRepertoire HTBI primers. TCRdb trimmed the raw reads at Q25, called clones with MiXCR and kept productive beta chains. When rows share a CDR3 protein, they turn into one entry using the most common DNA and genes. This sample gives approximately 350,000 distinct CDR3 sequences in total; 10% to 15% of them show up just once. The ten largest clones take up over 15% of the sample. The time point label on this specimen signifies: newly diagnosed GD, antithyroid drugs for less than 3 months. For both TCR sequencing and RNA sequencing, RNA was extracted from PBMCs in TRIzol.

These data also formed part of another study, on T cells in Graves' hyperthyroidism and ophthalmopathy.

The material was peripheral blood mononuclear cells (PBMCs), obtained at new diagnosis, from a patient treated with antithyroid drugs. These receptors all stem from a woman aged 18-35 years with Graves disease. Donor details come from another sample of the same person, matched by shared clones.

V is TRBV7-2 and J is TRBJ1-3, with unresolved D. This CDR3 is 13 amino acids long. Per germline, CDR1 SGHTA and CDR2 FQGNSA. V lost 6 bases, J lost 2 bases, and 8 bases lay in between. The CDR3 loop reads CASREGPGNTIYF. The CDR3 DNA sequence: TGTGCCAGCAGAGAAGGGCCTGGAAACACCATATATTTT.

The table lists this clonotype with a few counts. The chain employs TRBV9 and TRBJ1-6; D gene ambiguous. This CDR3 has 14 residues. CDR1 is SGDLS and CDR2 is YYNGEE in the germline V gene. Trimming cost V 0 bases and J 10 bases, with 11 bases left between them. CDR3 sequence: CASSVEEGRSPLHF. CDR3 sequence (DNA): TGTGCCAGCAGCGTAGAGGAGGGCAGGTCACCCCTCCACTTT.

This clonotype was found a few times. The chain couples TRBV24-1 to TRBJ2-5; the match to TRBD1 covers 7 bases. CDR3 length equals 16 residues. Germline CDR1 reads KGHDR; CDR2 reads SFDVKD. J lost 2 bases, V lost 3 bases, and 8 bases had no gene match. The CDR3 loop reads CATSDSRDSLQETQYF. The CDR3 nucleotides read TGTGCCACCAGTGATAGCCGGGACAGCCTTCAAGAGACCCAGTACTTC.

This rearrangement joins TRBV6-1 to TRBJ2-2, with D possibly being TRBD1 or TRBD2 (5 bases each). Trimming stripped 7 bases from V and 0 bases from J, with 21 bases between. Looked up from germline, CDR1 is MNHNS and CDR2 is SASEGT. CDR3 size: 18 residues. The CDR3 coding sequence is TGTGCCAGCACCAAACTCCGGGGCAGGGAGTCGAACACCGGGGAGCTGTTTTTT. Protein: CASTKLRGRESNTGELFF.

This clonotype was seen only a few times. The V gene is TRBV7-3, the J gene TRBJ1-1; a weak D match, TRBD1 (5 bases). Germline V gives CDR1 SGHTA, CDR2 FQGTGA. CDR3 length equals 16 residues. V was trimmed by 5 bases and J by 1 base, leaving 17 bases between them. CDR3 sequence reads: CASSPRPGRTNTEAFF. The CDR3 DNA reads as TGTGCCAGCAGCCCCAGGCCGGGACGTACGAACACTGAAGCTTTCTTT. The full variable domain, in which reference TRBV7-3 and TRBJ1-1 provide the parts outside the CDR3, is GAGVSQTPSNKVTEKGKYVELRCDPISGHTALYWYRQSLGQGPEFLIYFQGTGAADDSGLPNDRFFAVRPEGSVSTLKIQRTERGDSAVYLCASSPRPGRTNTEAFFGQGTRLTVV.

There are many counts of this clonotype. This sequence joins TRBV9 and TRBJ2-5; the D gene is possibly TRBD1 (5 bases). The CDR3 is 15 residues long. V was clipped by 4 bases and J by 7 bases, with 20 bases between them. CDR1 is SGDLS and CDR2 is YYNGEE in the germline V gene. The CDR3 coding sequence is TGTGCCAGCAGCCTAAGTTATGGGGCTAGTGGGACCCAGTACTTC. It yields the protein CASSLSYGASGTQYF.

This clonotype was observed many times. J is TRBJ2-3 and V is TRBV11-2; 9 bases fit TRBD2. Germline loops: CDR1 SGHAT, CDR2 FQNNGV. This CDR3 is built from 15 residues. The trim removed 2 bases at V and 4 bases at J, leaving 4 bases unmatched. CDR3 region: CASSLPTSGADTQYF. DNA of the CDR3: TGTGCCAGCAGCTTACCGACTAGCGGAGCAGATACGCAGTATTTT.

This clonotype was counted only a few times. The genes are TRBV7-2 and TRBJ1-1; no firm D call. Germline lookup yields CDR1 SGHTA and CDR2 FQGNSA. The ends were cut back, 5 bases at V and 1 base at J, with 11 bases in the middle. This CDR3 contains 14 residues. CDR3 region: CASSPGPENTEAFF. In nucleotides, the CDR3 is TGTGCCAGCAGCCCCGGTCCAGAGAACACTGAAGCTTTCTTT.

This clonotype came up a few times. The rearrangement links TRBV29-1 to TRBJ2-7; 7 bases match TRBD2. V was clipped by 1 base and J by 5 bases; unmatched bases: 2. The CDR3 is 12 amino acids. Germline V gene sequence: CDR1 SQVTM, CDR2 ANQGSEA. CDR3 bases: TGCAGCGTTGAAGGGCTAGCGGACGAGCAGTACTTC. This sequence encodes CSVEGLADEQYF.

V usage is TRBV19 and J usage is TRBJ2-7; a possible D gene is TRBD2 (5 bases). Trimming removed 2 bases from V and 1 base from J, with 6 bases in between. The V gene's germline CDR1 is LNHDA and CDR2 SQIVND (reference sequence). The CDR3 length is 13 residues. CDR3 bases: TGTGCCAGTAGTATACCGGGGTCCTACGAGCAGTACTTC. Residues: CASSIPGSYEQYF.

This clonotype was counted many times. CDR3 sequence: CASSPGLAYEQYF. CDR3 nucleotides: TGTGCCAGCAGCCCGGGACTAGCATACGAGCAGTACTTC. The chain uses TRBV11-2 and TRBJ2-7; 9 bases agree with TRBD2. This CDR3 is 13 amino acids long. Trimming at V came to 5 bases and at J to 4 bases, leaving 3 bases not matched to a gene. Germline V gene sequence: CDR1 SGHAT, CDR2 FQNNGV.

For the CDR3, the DNA is TGCGCCAGCAGCTTGGAGGGGCGGGACACTGAAGCTTTCTTT. This gives the protein CASSLEGRDTEAFF. The chain uses TRBV5-1 and TRBJ1-1; possibly TRBD1 for D (5 bases). The CDR3 extends over 14 amino acids. Trimming stripped 0 bases from V and 3 bases from J, with 9 bases between. Germline-derived CDR1 and CDR2 are SGHRS and YFSETQ.

This clonotype was seen at least ten times. The chain recombines TRBV29-1 with TRBJ1-1, with 11 nucleotides matching TRBD1. With V trimmed by 3 bases and J by 4 bases, 1 base remained unmatched. Germline CDR1 SQVTM, CDR2 ANQGSEA. The CDR3 runs to 13 residues. In DNA, the CDR3 is TGCAGCGTTGAGGGGACAGGGGGCACTGAAGCTTTCTTT. This sequence encodes CSVEGTGGTEAFF.

This clonotype was seen ten or more times. The chain recombines TRBV6-1 with TRBJ2-5, with 10 bases aligning to TRBD2. The CDR3 sequence is 15 residues long. The germline V gene encodes CDR1 MNHNS and CDR2 SASEGT. V lost 6 bases to trimming and J lost 4 bases; unmatched junction nucleotides: 8. CDR3 in DNA: TGTGCCAGCAGGAAAGCGGGAGGGCCGAGAGAGACCCAGTACTTC. This translates into CASRKAGGPRETQYF.

This clonotype was seen many times. The chain has TRBV7-9 and TRBJ2-7; perhaps TRBD1 as D (5 bases). The V gene lost 8 bases and the J gene lost 2 bases, with 13 bases spanning the gap. Germline values: CDR1 SEHNR, CDR2 FQNEAQ (reference sequence). CDR3 length: 13 residues. CDR3 amino acids: CASVEQDPYEQYF. CDR3 nucleotide sequence: TGTGCCAGCGTCGAACAGGACCCCTACGAGCAGTACTTC.

This clonotype was observed at least ten times. The rearrangement links TRBV6-5 to TRBJ1-4, with D hard to call. The CDR3 extends over 18 amino acids. V lost 2 bases to trimming and J lost 5 bases, with 21 bases between them. The V gene's germline CDR1 is MNHEY and CDR2 SVGAGI. The CDR3, as DNA: TGTGCCAGCAGTTACACTTCTAAGACCGTTAGGGAGAATGAAAAACTGTTTTTT. Encoded protein: CASSYTSKTVRENEKLFF.

This clonotype has just one count. A read error may produce the germline difference seen at one junction end. V and J are TRBV5-1 and TRBJ1-2; 7 nucleotides align to TRBD1. The germline gives CDR1 SGHRS, CDR2 YFSETQ. This CDR3 is built from 13 residues. CDR3 in amino acids: CASSLRQGGGHTF. The DNA for the CDR3 is TGCGCCAGCAGCTTACGACAGGGAGGTGGCCACACCTTC.

V and J are TRBV6-2 or TRBV6-3 and TRBJ1-3; unclear D gene. The CDR3 has 14 amino acids. V lost 1 base and J lost 4, with 8 bases in between. Germline CDR1 reads MNHEY; CDR2 reads SVGEGT. Written as DNA, the CDR3 is TGTGCCAGCAGTTACTGGACTAGAGGAAACACCATATATTTT. Its translation is CASSYWTRGNTIYF.

This clonotype was counted ten times or more. This rearrangement joins TRBV3-1 to TRBJ2-5; TRBD2 matches 11 bases. The V gene end was trimmed by 0 bases and the J gene end by 5 bases; junction bases not matched to a gene: 2. Germline lookup yields CDR1 LGHDT and CDR2 YNNKEL (reference sequence). The CDR3 is made up of 15 amino acids. The CDR3 bases are TGTGCCAGCAGCCAAGAAGGGACTAGCGGTGAGACCCAGTACTTC. Translation: CASSQEGTSGETQYF.

The chain has TRBV7-2 and TRBJ2-1, with 16 bases that match TRBD2. In germline, CDR1 is SGHTA, CDR2 FQGNSA. This CDR3 is built from 16 residues. The J segment lost 9 bases and the V segment lost 1 base, leaving 3 bases of the junction unmatched. The CDR3 region has the DNA TGTGCCAGCAGCTTAGGAGGGACTAGCGGGAGGGGTGAGCAGTTCTTC. This codes for CASSLGGTSGRGEQFF.

This clonotype was seen many times. The J gene is TRBJ2-7, the V gene TRBV3-1, with D perhaps being TRBD1 or TRBD2 (5 bases each). The V end lost 1 base, the J end lost 10 bases, and 8 bases lay between the germline ends. The CDR3 has 11 amino acids. The germline CDR1 and CDR2 sequences are LGHDT and YNNKEL (reference sequence). CDR3 sequence reads: CASSQGGRQYF. CDR3 sequence (DNA): TGTGCCAGCAGCCAAGGGGGACGTCAGTACTTC.

This clonotype was counted many times. This rearrangement joins TRBV12-5 to TRBJ1-1; D not certain. Trimming shortened V by 3 bases and J by 0 bases, and 5 bases separated the two germline ends. The CDR3 totals 13 residues. Germline-derived CDR1 and CDR2 are LGHNT and FRNRAP. The CDR3 sequence is CASGFQVNTEAFF. CDR3 DNA: TGTGCTAGTGGTTTCCAGGTGAACACTGAAGCTTTCTTT.

V and J are TRBV29-1 and TRBJ1-2; 8 positions match TRBD1. Germline V gene data show CDR1 as SQVTM and CDR2 as ANQGSEA. This CDR3 is built from 13 residues. V shed 3 bases, J shed 5 bases, and the junction held 5 bases outside the gene matches. For the CDR3, the DNA is TGCAGCGTTGACCAGACAGGGGATTATGGCTACACCTTC. It translates to CSVDQTGDYGYTF.

This clonotype was observed a few times. The chain carries TRBV6-2 or TRBV6-3 and TRBJ2-2, with 12 bases fitting TRBD1. This CDR3 comprises 16 residues. V lost 2 bases to trimming and J lost 8 bases; unmatched junction nucleotides: 6. Per the germline V gene, CDR1 is MNHEY and CDR2 is SVGEGT. The CDR3 bases are TGTGCCAGCAGTTACGGGACAGGGGGCGTGAGAGGGGAGCTGTTTTTT. This translates into CASSYGTGGVRGELFF.

In its sample, this clonotype was seen a few times. The V call is TRBV7-2, the J call TRBJ1-2, with D perhaps TRBD1 (6 bases). Germline V gene lookup returns CDR1 SGHTA and CDR2 FQGNSA. V lost 3 bases and J lost 2, with 13 bases in between. This CDR3 has 15 amino acids. CDR3 in DNA: TGTGCCAGCAGCTTCCTAGGACAGCCGAACTATGGCTACACCTTC. Amino acid sequence: CASSFLGQPNYGYTF.

This clonotype was seen repeatedly, ten times or more. The DNA for the CDR3 is TGCAGTGCTGACTTCACGGGACAGGGCCAGAGAGGCTATGGCTACACCTTC. Protein product: CSADFTGQGQRGYGYTF. This chain links TRBV20-1 with TRBJ1-2; 9 nucleotides match TRBD1. Germline CDR1 and CDR2: DFQATT and SNEGSKA (reference sequence). The CDR3 has 17 amino acids. The V segment lost 5 bases and the J segment 4 bases; nucleotides outside the gene matches: 17.